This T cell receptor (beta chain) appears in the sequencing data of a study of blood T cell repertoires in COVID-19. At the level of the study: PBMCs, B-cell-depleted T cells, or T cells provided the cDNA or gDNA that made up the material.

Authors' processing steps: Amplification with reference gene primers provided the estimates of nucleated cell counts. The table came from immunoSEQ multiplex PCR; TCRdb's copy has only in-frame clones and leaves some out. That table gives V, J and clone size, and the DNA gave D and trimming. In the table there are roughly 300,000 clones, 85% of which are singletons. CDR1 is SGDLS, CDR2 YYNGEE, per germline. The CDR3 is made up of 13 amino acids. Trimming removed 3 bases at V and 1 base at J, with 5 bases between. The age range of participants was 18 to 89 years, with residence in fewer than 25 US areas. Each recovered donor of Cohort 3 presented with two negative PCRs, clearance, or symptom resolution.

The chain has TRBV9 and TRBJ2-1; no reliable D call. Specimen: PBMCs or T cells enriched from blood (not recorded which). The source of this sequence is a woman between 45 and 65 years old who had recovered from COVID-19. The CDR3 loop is CASSAVSYNEQFF. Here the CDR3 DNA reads TGTGCCAGCAGCGCAGTTTCCTACAATGAGCAGTTCTTC.